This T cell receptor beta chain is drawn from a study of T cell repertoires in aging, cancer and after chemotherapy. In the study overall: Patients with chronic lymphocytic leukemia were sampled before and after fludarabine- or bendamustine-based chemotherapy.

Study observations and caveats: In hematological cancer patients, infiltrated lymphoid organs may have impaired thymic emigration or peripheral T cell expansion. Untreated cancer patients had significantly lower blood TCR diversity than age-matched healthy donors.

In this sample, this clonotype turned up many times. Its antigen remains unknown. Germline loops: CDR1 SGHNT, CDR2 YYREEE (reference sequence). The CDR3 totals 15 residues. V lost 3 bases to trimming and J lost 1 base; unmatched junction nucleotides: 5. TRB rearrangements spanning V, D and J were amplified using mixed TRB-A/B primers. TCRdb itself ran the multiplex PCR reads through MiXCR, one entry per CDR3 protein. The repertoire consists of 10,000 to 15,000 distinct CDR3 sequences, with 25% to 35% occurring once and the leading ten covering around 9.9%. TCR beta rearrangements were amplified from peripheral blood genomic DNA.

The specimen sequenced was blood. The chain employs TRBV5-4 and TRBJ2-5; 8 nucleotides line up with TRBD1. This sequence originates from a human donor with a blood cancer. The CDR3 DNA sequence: TGTGCCAGCAGCTCAAGACAGGGGTCCCAAGAGACCCAGTACTTC. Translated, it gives CASSSRQGSQETQYF. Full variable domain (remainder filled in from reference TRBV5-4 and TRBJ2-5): ETGVTQSPTHLIKTRGQQVTLRCSSQSGHNTVSWYQQALGQGPQFIFQYYREEENGRGNFPPRFSGLQFPNYSSELNVNALELDDSALYLCASSSRQGSQETQYFGPGTRLLVL.